The present T cell receptor (beta chain) was sequenced within a study of Ad26.COV2.S vaccination and SARS-CoV-2 variants. Looking at the study overall: Within the COV1001 Ad26.COV2.S trial arm, the donor was enrolled. Intramuscular Ad26.COV2.S doses were given once or twice, 56 days apart.

CDR3 length: 14 residues. Germline CDR1 LGHNA, CDR2 YSLEER. V was clipped by 2 bases and J by 6 bases, with 13 bases between them. As for this clone: Its antigen is currently unknown.

Stated treatment: some 19 received Ad26.COV2.S at low or high dose, single or two shots; about 5 received placebo; per-sample allocation not given. The samples were gathered on day 63 after the first injection of vaccine or placebo. Study outcomes and limitations: Among vaccine recipients, spike-specific TCR breadth exceeded that of placebo recipients.

Sequencing used immunoSEQ multiplex PCR; TCRdb keeps in-frame clones, though not all of them. The sample contains a few hundred thousand clones, under 90% of which appear only once. This TCR came from a person between 18 and 65 years old who received the Ad26.COV2.S COVID-19 vaccine or a placebo. The chain is built from TRBV4-3 and TRBJ1-2; perhaps TRBD1 as D (6 bases). Sample: peripheral blood, taken in a trial of Ad26.COV2.S vaccine versus placebo. The CDR3 DNA sequence: TGCGCCAGCAGCCAATCTTCGGACAGAAATGGCTACACCTTC. It yields the protein CASSQSSDRNGYTF.